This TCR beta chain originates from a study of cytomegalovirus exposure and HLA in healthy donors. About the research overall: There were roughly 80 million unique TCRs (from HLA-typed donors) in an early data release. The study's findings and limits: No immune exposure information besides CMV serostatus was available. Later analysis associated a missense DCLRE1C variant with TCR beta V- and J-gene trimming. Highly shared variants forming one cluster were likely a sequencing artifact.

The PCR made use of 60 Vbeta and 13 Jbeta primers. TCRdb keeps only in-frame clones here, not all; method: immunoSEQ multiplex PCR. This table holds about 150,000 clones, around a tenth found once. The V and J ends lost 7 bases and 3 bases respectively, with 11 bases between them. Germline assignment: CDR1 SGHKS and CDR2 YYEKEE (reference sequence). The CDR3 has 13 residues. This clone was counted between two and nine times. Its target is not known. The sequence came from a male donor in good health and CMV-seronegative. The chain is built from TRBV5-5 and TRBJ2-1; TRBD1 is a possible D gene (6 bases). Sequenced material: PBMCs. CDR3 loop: CASDRDIYNEQFF. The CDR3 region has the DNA TGTGCCAGCGACCGGGACATCTACAATGAGCAGTTCTTC.